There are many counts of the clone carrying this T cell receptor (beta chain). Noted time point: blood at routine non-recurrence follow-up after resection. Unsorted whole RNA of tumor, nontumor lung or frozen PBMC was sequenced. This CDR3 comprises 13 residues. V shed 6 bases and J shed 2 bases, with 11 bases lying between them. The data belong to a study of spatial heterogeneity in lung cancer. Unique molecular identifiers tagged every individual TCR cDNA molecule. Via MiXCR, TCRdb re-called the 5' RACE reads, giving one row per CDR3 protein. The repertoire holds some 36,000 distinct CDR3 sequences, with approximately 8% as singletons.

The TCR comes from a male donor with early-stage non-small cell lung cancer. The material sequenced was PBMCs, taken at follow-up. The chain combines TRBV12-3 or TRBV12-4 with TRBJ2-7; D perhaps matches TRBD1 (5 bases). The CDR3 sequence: CASRKDTAYEQYF. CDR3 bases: TGTGCCAGCAGGAAGGACACAGCCTACGAGCAGTACTTC.